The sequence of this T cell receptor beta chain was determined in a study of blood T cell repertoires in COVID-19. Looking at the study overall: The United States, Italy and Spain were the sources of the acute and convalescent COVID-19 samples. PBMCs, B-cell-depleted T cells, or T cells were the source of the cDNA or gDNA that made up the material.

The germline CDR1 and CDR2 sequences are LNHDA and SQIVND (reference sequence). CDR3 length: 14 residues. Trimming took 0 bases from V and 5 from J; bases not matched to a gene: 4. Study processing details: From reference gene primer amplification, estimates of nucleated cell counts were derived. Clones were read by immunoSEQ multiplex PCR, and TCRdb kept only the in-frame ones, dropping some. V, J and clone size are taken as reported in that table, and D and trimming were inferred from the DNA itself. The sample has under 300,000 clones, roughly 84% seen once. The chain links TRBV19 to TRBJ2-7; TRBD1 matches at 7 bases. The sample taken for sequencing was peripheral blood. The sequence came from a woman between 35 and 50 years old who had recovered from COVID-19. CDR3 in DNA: TGTGCCAGTAGTATAGAGACAGGGCGTCACGAGCAGTACTTC. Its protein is CASSIETGRHEQYF.